The 10 T cell receptor beta chains reported below all come from one sample, sequenced in a study of T-cell reconstitution after alpha-beta-depleted transplantation in children. Unique molecular identifiers were incorporated when the TCRbeta library was constructed. TCRdb re-called the PCR reads through MiXCR, storing one row per CDR3 protein. Among more than 300,000 distinct CDR3 sequences listed, 15% to 20% were seen once. Sequenced material: PBMCs, mostly from graft donor cells, taken 360 days after TCRalphabeta/CD19-depleted stem cell transplant. Receptor source: a male patient aged 2-10 years who had a stem cell transplant for acute lymphoblastic leukemia, so the T cells may come from the graft donor.

The rearrangement joins TRBV5-5 to TRBJ1-5; a weak D match, TRBD1 (6 bases). The germline CDR1 and CDR2 sequences are SGHKS and YYEKEE (reference sequence). The CDR3 totals 16 residues. V was shortened by 0 bases and J by 6 bases, with 16 bases between the two germline ends. CDR3 sequence reads: CASSLAGGRLGQPQHF. In nucleotides, the CDR3 is TGTGCCAGCAGCTTGGCCGGGGGGCGCTTGGGTCAGCCCCAGCATTTT.

This clonotype came up many times. V usage is TRBV14 and J usage is TRBJ1-2; D ambiguous. V lost 5 bases and J lost 5, with 15 bases in between. This CDR3 has 14 residues. Germline CDR1 reads SGHDN; CDR2 reads FVKESK. The CDR3 DNA follows: TGTGCCAGCAGCACAACAGAGGACTCGTATGGCTACACCTTC. Translated: CASSTTEDSYGYTF.

This clonotype turned up a few times. The rearrangement uses TRBV28 and TRBJ1-5; no clear D gene. This CDR3 has 15 amino acids. The germline gives CDR1 MDHEN, CDR2 SYDVKM. V was pared by 3 bases and J by 4 bases, with 13 bases between. The CDR3 DNA follows: TGTGCCAGCAGTTTTAAGGCGGCGAAGAATCAGCCCCAGCATTTT. It specifies CASSFKAAKNQPQHF.

The chain carries TRBV20-1 and TRBJ2-5, with TRBD1 matching 8 bases. After removal of 4 bases from V and 2 bases from J, the junction contained 3 bases not matched to a gene. The CDR3 is 13 residues long. Germline V gene data show CDR1 as DFQATT and CDR2 as SNEGSKA (reference sequence). CDR3 DNA sequence: TGCAGTGCTACTCGGACAGGGCAAGAGACCCAGTACTTC. It is translated as CSATRTGQETQYF.

This CDR3 is CASSLAPSGSYDTQYF. CDR3 coding DNA: TGTGCCAGCAGCTTAGCTCCTAGCGGGAGTTACGATACGCAGTATTTT. The chain recombines TRBV7-2 with TRBJ2-3; 10 bases align to TRBD2. After removal of 0 bases from V and 6 bases from J, the junction contained 6 bases not matched to a gene. The CDR3 is 16 residues long. The germline gives CDR1 SGHTA, CDR2 FQGNSA.

This clonotype was seen more than once but under ten times. The chain combines TRBV7-9 with TRBJ2-5; D uncertain. This CDR3 spans 15 amino acids. CDR1 and CDR2 from the germline V gene are SEHNR and FQNEAQ (reference sequence). The V end lost 2 bases, the J end lost 2 bases, and 12 bases lay between the germline ends. In nucleotides, the CDR3 is TGTGCCAGCAGCTTACCTCCGGGTAGACAAGAGACCCAGTACTTC. It specifies CASSLPPGRQETQYF.

This clonotype was seen ten or more times. The gene calls are TRBV4-2 and TRBJ1-2; 9 bases align to TRBD1. The germline CDR1 and CDR2 sequences are LGHNA and YNFKEQ. This CDR3 is built from 15 residues. V lost 0 bases and J lost 4; bases outside the gene matches: 3. This CDR3 reads CASSQDGTGIYGYTF. CDR3 DNA: TGTGCCAGCAGCCAAGACGGGACAGGGATCTATGGCTACACCTTC.

This clonotype was counted a few times. The V gene is TRBV12-3 or TRBV12-4, the J gene TRBJ2-5, with 7 bases aligning to TRBD2. This CDR3 contains 15 residues. The V segment lost 10 bases and the J segment 5 bases; nucleotides outside the gene matches: 16. CDR3 sequence (DNA): TGTGCCACCGGTTCGTCGGCGGGGAGGGTGGAGACCCAGTACTTC. Translation: CATGSSAGRVETQYF.

V gene TRBV7-8 combines with J gene TRBJ2-7, with D possibly TRBD1 on 5 matching bases. Germline CDR1 and CDR2: SGHVS and FQNEAQ. The V gene lost 7 bases and the J gene lost 3 bases, with 16 bases spanning the gap. The CDR3 consists of 14 residues. CDR3 sequence reads: CASTHSGRVYEQYF. In DNA, the CDR3 is TGTGCCAGCACCCATTCGGGCAGGGTCTACGAGCAGTACTTC.

This clonotype was found many times. V and J are TRBV7-2 and TRBJ2-2; no reliable D call. The CDR3 is made up of 13 amino acids. Trimming took off 2 bases at V and 9 bases at J, with 10 bases between the two ends. The germline V gene encodes CDR1 SGHTA and CDR2 FQGNSA. The CDR3 nucleotides are TGTGCCAGCAGCTTATCTACGGGCCGGGAGCTGTTTTTT. Its translation is CASSLSTGRELFF.